The 2 T cell receptor beta chains below come from one sample, sequenced in a study of T cell repertoires in cytomegalovirus infection. In TCRdb, the reads were re-called with MiXCR into one record per CDR3 protein. The sample holds 450,000 to 650,000 distinct CDR3 sequences; about a quarter are singletons and the top ten take around 14%. The source material was PBMCs. All receptors derive from a human donor in good health (CMV status not recorded). Some clones in this sample may be carry-over from other donors' samples.

This clonotype has ten or more counts. This chain links TRBV7-9 with TRBJ2-2; D is possibly TRBD2 (5 bases). Germline V CDR1 and CDR2: SEHNR, FQNEAQ (reference sequence). The length of the CDR3 is 16 residues. Trimming removed 6 bases at V and 4 bases at J, with 18 bases between. CDR3 nucleotides: TGTGCCAGCAGAGGGTTTGAGGCTAGCAGCACCGGGGAGCTGTTTTTT. It translates to CASRGFEASSTGELFF.

This clonotype was seen a handful of times. The chain carries TRBV7-6 and TRBJ2-2, with 10 bases fitting TRBD2. Trimming cost V 5 bases and J 6 bases; bases outside gene matches: 15. Per the germline V gene, CDR1 is SGHVS and CDR2 is FNYEAQ. The CDR3 covers 18 residues. CDR3 nucleotides: TGTGCCAGCAGCCATGATCGTCTAGCGGGGGTGGGCCCCGGGGAGCTGTTTTTT. It codes for CASSHDRLAGVGPGELFF.